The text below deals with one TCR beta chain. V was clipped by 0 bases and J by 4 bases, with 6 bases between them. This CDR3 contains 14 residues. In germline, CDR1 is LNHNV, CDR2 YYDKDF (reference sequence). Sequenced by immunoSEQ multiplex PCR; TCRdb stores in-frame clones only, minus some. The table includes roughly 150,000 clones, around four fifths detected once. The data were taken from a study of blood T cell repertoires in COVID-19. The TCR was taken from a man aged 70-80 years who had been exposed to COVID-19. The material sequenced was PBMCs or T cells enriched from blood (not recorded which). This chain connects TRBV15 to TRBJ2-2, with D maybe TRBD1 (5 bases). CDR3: CATSRDRGTGELFF. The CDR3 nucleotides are TGTGCCACCAGCAGAGATAGGGGCACCGGGGAGCTGTTTTTT.